The TCR beta chain under discussion was sequenced for a study of blood T cell repertoires in COVID-19. Turning to the study itself: Acute-phase and convalescent COVID-19 samples originated in the United States, Italy and Spain. The analysed material was cDNA or gDNA that came from T cells, B-cell-depleted T cells, or PBMCs.

The germline V gene encodes CDR1 MNHEY and CDR2 SMNVEV (reference sequence). V dropped 6 bases and J dropped 4; count of bases not matched to a gene: 8. This CDR3 spans 15 amino acids. Study processing details: Reference gene primer amplification gave nucleated cell count estimates. Sequenced by immunoSEQ multiplex PCR; TCRdb stores in-frame clones only, minus some. That table furnishes V, J and clone size, whereas the DNA furnished D and trimming. The sample includes 200,000 to 250,000 clones, 88% of them seen just once. The chain joins TRBV27 to TRBJ2-3; TRBD2 aligns across 9 bases. The sequence derives from a woman in her sixties or seventies with acute or convalescent COVID-19. The sequenced material came from peripheral blood. The CDR3 loop is CASSPGLARADTQYF. CDR3 in DNA: TGTGCCAGCAGCCCCGGACTAGCGAGGGCAGATACGCAGTATTTT.